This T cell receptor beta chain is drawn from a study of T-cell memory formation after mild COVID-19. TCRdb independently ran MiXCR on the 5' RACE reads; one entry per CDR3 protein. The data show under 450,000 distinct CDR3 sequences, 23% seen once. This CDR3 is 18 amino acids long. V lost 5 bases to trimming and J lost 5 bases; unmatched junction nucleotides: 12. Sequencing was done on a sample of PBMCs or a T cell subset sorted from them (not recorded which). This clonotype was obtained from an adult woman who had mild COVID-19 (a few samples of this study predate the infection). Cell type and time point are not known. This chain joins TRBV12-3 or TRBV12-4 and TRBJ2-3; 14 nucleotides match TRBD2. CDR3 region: CASSLSSGTSGRGDTQYF. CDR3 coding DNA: TGTGCCAGCAGTCTATCTTCCGGGACTAGCGGGAGAGGAGATACGCAGTATTTT.